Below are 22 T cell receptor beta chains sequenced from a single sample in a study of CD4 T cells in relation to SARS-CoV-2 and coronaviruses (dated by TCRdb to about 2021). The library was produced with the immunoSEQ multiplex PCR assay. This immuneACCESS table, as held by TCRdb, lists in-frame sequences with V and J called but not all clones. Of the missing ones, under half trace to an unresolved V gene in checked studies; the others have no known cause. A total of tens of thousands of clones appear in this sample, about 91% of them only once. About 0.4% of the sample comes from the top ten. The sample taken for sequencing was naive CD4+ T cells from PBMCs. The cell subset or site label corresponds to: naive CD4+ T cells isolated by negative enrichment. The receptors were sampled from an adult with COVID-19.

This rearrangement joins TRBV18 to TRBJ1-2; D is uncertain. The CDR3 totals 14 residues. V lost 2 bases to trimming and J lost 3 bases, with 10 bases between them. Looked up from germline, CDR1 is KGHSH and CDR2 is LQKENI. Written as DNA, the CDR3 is TGTGCCAGCTCACCAGGGCAGCTAGACTATGGCTACACCTTC. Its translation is CASSPGQLDYGYTF.

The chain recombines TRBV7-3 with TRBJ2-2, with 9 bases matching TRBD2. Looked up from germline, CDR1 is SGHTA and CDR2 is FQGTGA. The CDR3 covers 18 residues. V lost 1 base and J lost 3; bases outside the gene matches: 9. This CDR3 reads CASSLMTLAGVHTGELFF. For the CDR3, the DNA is TGTGCCAGCAGCTTAATGACACTAGCGGGCGTCCACACCGGGGAGCTGTTTTTT. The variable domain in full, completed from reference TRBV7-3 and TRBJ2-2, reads GAGVSQTPSNKVTEKGKYVELRCDPISGHTALYWYRQSLGQGPEFLIYFQGTGAADDSGLPNDRFFAVRPEGSVSTLKIQRTERGDSAVYLCASSLMTLAGVHTGELFFGEGSRLTVL.

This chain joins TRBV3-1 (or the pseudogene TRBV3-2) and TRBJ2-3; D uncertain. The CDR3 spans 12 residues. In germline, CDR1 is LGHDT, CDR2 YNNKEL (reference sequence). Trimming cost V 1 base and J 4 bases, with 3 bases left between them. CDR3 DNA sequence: TGTGCCAGCAGCCAAGTAGCAGATACGCAGTATTTT. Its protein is CASSQVADTQYF.

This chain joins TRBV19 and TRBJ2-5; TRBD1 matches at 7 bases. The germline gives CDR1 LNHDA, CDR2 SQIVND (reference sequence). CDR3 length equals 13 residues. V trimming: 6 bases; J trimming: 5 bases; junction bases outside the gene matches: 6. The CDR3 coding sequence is TGTGCCAGTAGAAGGGGGCTGGGGGAGACCCAGTACTTC. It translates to CASRRGLGETQYF.

The CDR3 is CAISAAGGSYEQYF. The CDR3 coding sequence is TGTGCCATCAGTGCTGCGGGAGGGTCCTACGAGCAGTACTTC. The V gene is TRBV10-3, the J gene TRBJ2-7; 9 bases are shared with TRBD2. The CDR3 runs 14 residues. Germline CDR1 is ENHRY and CDR2 is SYGVKD. V shed 4 bases and J 1 base; nucleotides not matched to a gene: 2.

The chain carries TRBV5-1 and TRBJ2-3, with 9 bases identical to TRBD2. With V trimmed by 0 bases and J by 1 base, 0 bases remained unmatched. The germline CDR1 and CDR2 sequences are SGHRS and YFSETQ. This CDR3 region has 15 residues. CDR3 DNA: TGCGCCAGCAGCTTGGTAGCGGGGGGCACAGATACGCAGTATTTT. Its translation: CASSLVAGGTDTQYF.

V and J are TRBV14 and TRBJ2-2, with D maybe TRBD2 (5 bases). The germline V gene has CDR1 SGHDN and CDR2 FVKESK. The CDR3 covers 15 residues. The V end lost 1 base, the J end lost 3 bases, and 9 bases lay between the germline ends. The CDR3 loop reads CASSQVFGDTGELFF. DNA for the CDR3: TGTGCCAGCAGCCAAGTATTCGGGGACACCGGGGAGCTGTTTTTT.

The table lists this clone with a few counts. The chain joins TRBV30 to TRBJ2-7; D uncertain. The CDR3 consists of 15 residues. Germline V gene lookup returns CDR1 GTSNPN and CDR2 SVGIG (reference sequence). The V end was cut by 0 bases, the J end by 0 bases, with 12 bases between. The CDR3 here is CAWSVRLGSSYEQYF. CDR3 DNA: TGTGCCTGGAGTGTACGTTTAGGAAGCTCCTACGAGCAGTACTTC.

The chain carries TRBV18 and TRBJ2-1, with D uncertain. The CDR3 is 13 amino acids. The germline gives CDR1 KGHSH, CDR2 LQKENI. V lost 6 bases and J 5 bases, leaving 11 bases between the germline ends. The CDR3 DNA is TGTGCCAGCTCGCTCGACCTTGACAATGAGCAGTTCTTC. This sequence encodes CASSLDLDNEQFF.

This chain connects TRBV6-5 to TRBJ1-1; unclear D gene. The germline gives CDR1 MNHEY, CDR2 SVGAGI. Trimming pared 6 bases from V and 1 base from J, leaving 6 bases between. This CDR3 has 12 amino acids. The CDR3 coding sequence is TGTGCCAGCAGACGAGGGAACACTGAAGCTTTCTTT. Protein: CASRRGNTEAFF.

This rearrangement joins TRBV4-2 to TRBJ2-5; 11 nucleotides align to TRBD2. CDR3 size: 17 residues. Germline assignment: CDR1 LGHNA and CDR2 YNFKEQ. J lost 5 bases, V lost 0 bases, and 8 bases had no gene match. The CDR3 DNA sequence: TGTGCCAGCAGCCAAGAGGGACTAGCGGAGACATGGGAGACCCAGTACTTC. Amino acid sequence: CASSQEGLAETWETQYF.

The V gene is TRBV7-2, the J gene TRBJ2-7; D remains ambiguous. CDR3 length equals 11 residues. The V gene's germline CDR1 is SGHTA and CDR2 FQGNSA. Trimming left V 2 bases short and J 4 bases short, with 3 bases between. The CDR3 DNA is TGTGCCAGCAGCTTATCTTACGAGCAGTACTTC. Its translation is CASSLSYEQYF.

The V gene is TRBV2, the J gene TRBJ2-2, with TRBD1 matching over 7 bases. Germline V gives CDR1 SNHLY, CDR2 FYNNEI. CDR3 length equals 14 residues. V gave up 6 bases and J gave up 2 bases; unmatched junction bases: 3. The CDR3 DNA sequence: TGTGCCAGCAGGAGGGACAGAAACACCGGGGAGCTGTTTTTT. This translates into CASRRDRNTGELFF.

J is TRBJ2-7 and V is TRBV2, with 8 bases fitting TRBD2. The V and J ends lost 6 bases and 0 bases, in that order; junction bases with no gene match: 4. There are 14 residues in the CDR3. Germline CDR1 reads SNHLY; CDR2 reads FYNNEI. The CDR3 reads CASRNSGNSYEQYF. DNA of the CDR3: TGTGCCAGCAGAAATAGCGGGAACTCCTACGAGCAGTACTTC.

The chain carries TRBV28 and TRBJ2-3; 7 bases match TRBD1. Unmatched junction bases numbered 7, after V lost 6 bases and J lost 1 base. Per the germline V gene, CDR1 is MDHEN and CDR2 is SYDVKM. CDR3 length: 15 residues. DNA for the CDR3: TGTGCCAGCAGGGGAAAGGGGGCCCGCACAGATACGCAGTATTTT. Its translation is CASRGKGARTDTQYF.

The DNA of the CDR3 is TGTGCCAGCAGTTTCAACGAGCAGTACTTC. This encodes CASSFNEQYF. This chain joins TRBV6-5 and TRBJ2-7, with D hard to call. CDR1 and CDR2 from the germline V gene are MNHEY and SVGAGI. V lost 4 bases and J 5 bases, leaving 3 bases between the germline ends. The CDR3 contains 10 residues.

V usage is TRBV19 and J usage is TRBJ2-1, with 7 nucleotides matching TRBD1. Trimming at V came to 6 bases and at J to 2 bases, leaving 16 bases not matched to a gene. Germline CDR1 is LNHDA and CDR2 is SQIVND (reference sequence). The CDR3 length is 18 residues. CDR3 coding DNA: TGTGCCAGTAGGGGACAGCGCGTGAATTCCCCCGCCTACAATGAGCAGTTCTTC. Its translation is CASRGQRVNSPAYNEQFF.

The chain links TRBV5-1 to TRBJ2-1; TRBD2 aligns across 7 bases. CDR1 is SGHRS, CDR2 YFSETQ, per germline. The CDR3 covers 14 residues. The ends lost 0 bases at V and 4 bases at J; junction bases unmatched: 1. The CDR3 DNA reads TGCGCCAGCAGCTTGGTACTAGCGTACAATGAGCAGTTCTTC. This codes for CASSLVLAYNEQFF.

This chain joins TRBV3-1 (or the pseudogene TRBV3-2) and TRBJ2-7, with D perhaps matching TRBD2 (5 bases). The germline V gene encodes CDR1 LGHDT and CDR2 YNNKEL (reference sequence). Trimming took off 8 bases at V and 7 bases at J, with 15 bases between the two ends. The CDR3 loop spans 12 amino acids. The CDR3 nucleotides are TGTGCCAGCCGGAGCCCCGGGGAAGAGCAGTACTTC. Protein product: CASRSPGEEQYF.

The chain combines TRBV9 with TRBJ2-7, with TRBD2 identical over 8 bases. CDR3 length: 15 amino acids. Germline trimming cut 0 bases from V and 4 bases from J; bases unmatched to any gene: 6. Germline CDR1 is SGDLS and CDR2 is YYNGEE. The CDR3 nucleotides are TGTGCCAGCAGCGTAGGAGCGGGAGCCAAGTACGAGCAGTACTTC. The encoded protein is CASSVGAGAKYEQYF.

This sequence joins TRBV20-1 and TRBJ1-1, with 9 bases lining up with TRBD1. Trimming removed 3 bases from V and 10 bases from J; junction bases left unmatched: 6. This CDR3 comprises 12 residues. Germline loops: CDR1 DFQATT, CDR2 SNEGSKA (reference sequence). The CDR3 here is CSASSGDRAAFF. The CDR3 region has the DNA TGCAGTGCTAGTTCGGGGGACAGGGCAGCTTTCTTT.

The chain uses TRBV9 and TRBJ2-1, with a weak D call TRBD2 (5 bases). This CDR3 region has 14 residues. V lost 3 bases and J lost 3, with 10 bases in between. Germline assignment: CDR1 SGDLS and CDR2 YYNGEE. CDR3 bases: TGTGCCAGCAGCGGCAGAGGGCTCTACAATGAGCAGTTCTTC. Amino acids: CASSGRGLYNEQFF. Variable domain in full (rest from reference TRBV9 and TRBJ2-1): DSGVTQTPKHLITATGQRVTLRCSPRSGDLSVYWYQQSLDQGLQFLIQYYNGEERAKGNILERFSAQQFPDLHSELNLSSLELGDSALYFCASSGRGLYNEQFFGPGTRLTVL.